The clone carrying this T cell receptor (beta chain) was seen ten or more times. Its target is unknown. Time point specified: pre-sensitization, week 0. Treatment here: therapeutic diphenylcyclopropenone sensitization with weekly scalp DPC. Library preparation tagged each individual cDNA molecule with a unique molecular identifier. Each CDR3 protein is one row after TCRdb ran MiXCR on the RACE reads. The profile covers more than 300,000 distinct CDR3 sequences, with 4.5% to 7% appearing a single time and around 8% taken by the ten largest. The data are from a study of human T cells and chemical hapten exposure. Background on the study: Patch tests put 0.01% DPC on the upper back, read at 6 days.

Study conclusions and caveats: TCRs at high frequency, those above 1 in 1000, did not change with DPC sensitization. Expanded TCRs made up significantly more big CDR3 similarity clusters than controls did.

The clonotype originates from a woman aged 18-29 years with alopecia areata. Some clones in this sample may be carry-over from other donors' samples. Sequences were derived from whole blood, sampled in connection with sensitization to the hapten diphenylcyclopropenone (DPC).

This CDR3 reads CAARPTLASYEQYF. The CDR3 DNA follows: TGTGCCGCGAGACCGACGCTGGCTTCCTACGAGCAGTACTTC. V is TRBV10-3 and J is TRBJ2-7; D is ambiguous. V was pared by 11 bases and J by 1 base, with 18 bases between. Per germline, CDR1 ENHRY and CDR2 SYGVKD. This CDR3 contains 14 residues.